The 20 T cell receptor beta chains below were found in one sample sequenced in a study of OX40 agonist ivuxolimab in advanced cancers. Here immunoSEQ multiplex PCR was the method, and the copy in TCRdb shows in-frame clones only, minus some. The data show about 50,000 clones, 80% seen once. This specimen consisted of CD4+ or CD8+ T cells sorted from blood, obtained in a trial of the OX40 agonist ivuxolimab. These TCRs come from an adult with an advanced solid tumor such as melanoma, head and neck, liver or kidney cancer.

The sample holds one count of this clone. The chain uses TRBV18 and TRBJ1-2; D is possibly TRBD1 (6 bases). Germline V gives CDR1 KGHSH, CDR2 LQKENI. This CDR3 comprises 16 residues. The ends were cut back, 3 bases at V and 0 bases at J, with 14 bases in the middle. CDR3: CASSPPGQLANYGYTF. The CDR3 coding sequence is TGTGCCAGCTCACCCCCCGGACAGCTTGCTAACTATGGCTACACCTTC. The variable domain in full, with the rest retrieved from reference TRBV18 and TRBJ1-2, is NAGVMQNPRHLVRRRGQEARLRCSPMKGHSHVYWYRQLPEEGLKFMVYLQKENIIDESGMPKERFSAEFPKEGPSILRIQQVVRGDSAAYFCASSPPGQLANYGYTFGSGTRLTVV.

The V call is TRBV25-1, the J call TRBJ1-2, with TRBD1 matching over 7 bases. This CDR3 has 13 amino acids. Trimming at V came to 5 bases and at J to 3 bases, leaving 3 bases not matched to a gene. Germline V gene sequence: CDR1 MGHDK, CDR2 SYGVNS. CDR3: CASSWTGHYGYTF. Written as DNA, the CDR3 is TGTGCCAGCAGTTGGACAGGCCACTATGGCTACACCTTC.

The DNA of the CDR3 is TGCAGCGTGGTCCCTGACAGGGTAGTCACTGAAGCTTTCTTT. Its protein is CSVVPDRVVTEAFF. This chain joins TRBV29-1 and TRBJ1-1; 7 nucleotides line up with TRBD1. Germline V lookup: CDR1 SQVTM, CDR2 ANQGSEA. The CDR3 consists of 14 residues. V lost 6 bases, J lost 4 bases, and 11 bases stayed unmatched. The full variable domain, its missing parts supplied by reference TRBV29-1 and TRBJ1-1, is SAVISQKPSRDICQRGTSLTIQCQVDSQVTMMFWYRQQPGQSLTLIATANQGSEATYESGFVIDKFPISRPNLTFSTLTVSNMSPEDSSIYLCSVVPDRVVTEAFFGQGTRLTVV.

V and J are TRBV30 and TRBJ1-2; D is ambiguous. The CDR3 is made up of 14 amino acids. V was pared by 1 base and J by 6 bases, with 15 bases between. The germline CDR1 and CDR2 sequences are GTSNPN and SVGIG (reference sequence). This chain's CDR3 is CAWSGFWQRNGYTF. Here the CDR3 DNA reads TGTGCCTGGAGTGGTTTTTGGCAGAGGAATGGCTACACCTTC.

This clone was seen only once. CDR3 protein: CASRSTGGVSYEQYF. The CDR3, as DNA: TGTGCCAGCAGGTCTACAGGGGGAGTTTCCTACGAGCAGTACTTC. V is TRBV28 and J is TRBJ2-7, with 8 bases aligning to TRBD1. This CDR3 region has 15 residues. Germline loops: CDR1 MDHEN, CDR2 SYDVKM. The trim removed 6 bases at V and 1 base at J, leaving 8 bases unmatched.

V is TRBV7-2 and J is TRBJ1-4; D perhaps matches TRBD1 (5 bases). CDR1 SGHTA and CDR2 FQGNSA come from the germline V gene. V lost 5 bases, J lost 7 bases, and 14 bases lay in between. There are 14 residues in the CDR3. CDR3 DNA sequence: TGTGCCAGCAGCCCCGACAGAAGAAGTGAAAAACTGTTTTTT. This gives the protein CASSPDRRSEKLFF.

This clone has only a few counts. The V gene is TRBV2, the J gene TRBJ2-2, with 15 bases matching TRBD2. V was pared by 4 bases and J by 6 bases, with 3 bases of the junction left unmatched. This CDR3 region has 16 residues. Germline lookup yields CDR1 SNHLY and CDR2 FYNNEI. The CDR3 sequence: CASSGGLAGGAGELFF. CDR3 nucleotides: TGTGCCAGCAGTGGAGGACTAGCGGGAGGGGCCGGGGAGCTGTTTTTT.

This sequence joins TRBV28 and TRBJ1-1; D is perhaps TRBD1 (6 bases). Trimming removed 7 bases from V and 8 bases from J, with 17 bases in between. The germline gives CDR1 MDHEN, CDR2 SYDVKM. CDR3 length: 13 amino acids. The chain's CDR3 is CASTSWGPEEAFF. CDR3 nucleotides: TGTGCCAGCACCTCATGGGGGCCGGAGGAAGCTTTCTTT.

The V gene is TRBV7-2, the J gene TRBJ2-1; D gene uncertain. CDR1 is SGHTA, CDR2 FQGNSA, per germline. The CDR3 is 16 residues long. Trimming shortened V by 0 bases and J by 5 bases, and 14 bases separated the two germline ends. The CDR3 region is CASSLAISGVNNEQFF. DNA of the CDR3: TGTGCCAGCAGCTTAGCGATTTCTGGGGTAAACAATGAGCAGTTCTTC.

In its sample, this clone was seen a few times. The gene calls are TRBV15 and TRBJ1-3, with 7 bases fitting TRBD1. After removal of 4 bases from V and 2 bases from J, the junction contained 8 bases not matched to a gene. This CDR3 has 16 amino acids. Germline CDR1 reads LNHNV; CDR2 reads YYDKDF (reference sequence). CDR3 in amino acids: CATSKGTANPGNTIYF. CDR3 DNA: TGTGCCACCAGCAAAGGGACAGCGAATCCTGGAAACACCATATATTTT.

The chain couples TRBV4-3 to TRBJ1-4; weak D call: TRBD1 (5 bases). This CDR3 is 15 amino acids long. Germline CDR1 reads LGHNA; CDR2 reads YSLEER. V was shortened by 4 bases and J by 8 bases, with 17 bases between the two germline ends. The CDR3 region is CASSRSRVTGEKLFF. DNA of the CDR3: TGCGCCAGCAGCCGATCCAGGGTGACGGGAGAAAAACTGTTTTTT.

The sample holds one count of this clone. The genes are TRBV10-1 and TRBJ2-3; TRBD1 or TRBD2 may be the D gene (6 bases each). This CDR3 is 15 amino acids long. Trimming removed 3 bases from V and 2 bases from J, with 12 bases in between. Germline CDR1 is WNHNN and CDR2 is SYGVQD (reference sequence). The CDR3 is CASSELGGHTDTQYF. CDR3 DNA: TGCGCCAGCAGTGAATTGGGGGGCCACACAGATACGCAGTATTTT.

This clone was recorded once. The chain combines TRBV27 with TRBJ1-5; D is ambiguous. CDR3 length: 14 residues. Trimming pared 3 bases from V and 5 bases from J, leaving 11 bases between. Looked up from germline, CDR1 is MNHEY and CDR2 is SMNVEV (reference sequence). This chain's CDR3 is CASSFVNGDQPQHF. The CDR3 nucleotides are TGTGCCAGCAGTTTCGTTAACGGGGATCAGCCCCAGCATTTT.

The CDR3 is CASSLAQAFNSPLHF. In DNA, the CDR3 is TGTGCCAGCAGCTTAGCGCAAGCTTTTAATTCACCCCTCCACTTT. This chain connects TRBV7-6 to TRBJ1-6; unclear D gene. V dropped 0 bases and J dropped 6 bases, with 9 bases sitting between them. This CDR3 has 15 residues. Germline CDR1 is SGHVS and CDR2 is FNYEAQ.

V usage is TRBV11-1 and J usage is TRBJ2-7, with 10 bases aligning to TRBD2. This CDR3 is built from 15 residues. J gave up 7 bases and V 2 bases, and 8 bases lay outside the gene matches. Germline CDR1 is SGHAT and CDR2 is FQDESV (reference sequence). The CDR3, as DNA: TGTGCCAGCAGCTTAAGGCTAGCGGGAGTGAGGGAGCAGTACTTC. Its protein is CASSLRLAGVREQYF.

The chain couples TRBV4-2 to TRBJ2-1; no firm D call. Germline V gives CDR1 LGHNA, CDR2 YNFKEQ. Trimming pared 0 bases from V and 6 bases from J, leaving 15 bases between. This CDR3 has 16 residues. The CDR3 nucleotides are TGTGCCAGCAGCCAAGAGGCGGCGCTATTGGCCAATGAGCAGTTCTTC. This gives the protein CASSQEAALLANEQFF.

DNA for the CDR3: TGTGCCAGCAGCTTAGATCGAGGAGCGGGCCTCGAGACCCAGTACTTC. It yields the protein CASSLDRGAGLETQYF. The gene calls are TRBV11-2 and TRBJ2-5; the D gene is possibly TRBD2 (6 bases). Germline lookup yields CDR1 SGHAT and CDR2 FQNNGV. With 0 bases removed from V and 5 bases from J, the gap between germline ends came to 16 bases. The CDR3 contains 16 residues.

This clone was found a few times. CDR3 in DNA: TGTGCCAGCAGTTTCAATAGAGGTGATTCACCCCTCCACTTT. Translated: CASSFNRGDSPLHF. V usage is TRBV6-5 and J usage is TRBJ1-6; D uncertain. CDR3 length: 14 amino acids. V was pared by 4 bases and J by 8 bases, with 12 bases between. CDR1 and CDR2 from the germline V gene are MNHEY and SVGAGI.

In this sample, this clone turned up once. V usage is TRBV11-2 and J usage is TRBJ2-1, with D tentatively TRBD1 or TRBD2 (7 bases each). Germline values: CDR1 SGHAT, CDR2 FQNNGV. The CDR3 is 15 amino acids. Trimming removed 7 bases at V and 5 bases at J, with 18 bases between. The CDR3 spells CASTPGGGGNNEQFF. CDR3 DNA sequence: TGTGCCAGCACCCCAGGGGGGGGCGGTAACAATGAGCAGTTCTTC.

This clone has just a few counts. J is TRBJ1-1 and V is TRBV7-9; D is undetermined. Germline V gives CDR1 SEHNR, CDR2 FQNEAQ (reference sequence). V lost 5 bases, J lost 3 bases, and 22 bases lay in between. The CDR3 loop spans 17 amino acids. CDR3 amino acids: CASSRPFRLPRDTEAFF. For the CDR3, the DNA is TGTGCCAGCAGCCGACCTTTCCGGCTACCCCGAGACACTGAAGCTTTCTTT.